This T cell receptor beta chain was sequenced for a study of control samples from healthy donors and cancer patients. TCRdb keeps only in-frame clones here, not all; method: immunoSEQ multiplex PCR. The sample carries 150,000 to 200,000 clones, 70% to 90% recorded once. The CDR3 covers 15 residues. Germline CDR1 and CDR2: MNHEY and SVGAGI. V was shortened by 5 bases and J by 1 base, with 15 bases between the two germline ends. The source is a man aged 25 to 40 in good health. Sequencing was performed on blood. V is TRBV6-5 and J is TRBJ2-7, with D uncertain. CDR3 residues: CASSHAPRISYEQYF. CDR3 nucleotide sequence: TGTGCCAGCAGTCACGCCCCTAGGATATCCTACGAGCAGTACTTC.